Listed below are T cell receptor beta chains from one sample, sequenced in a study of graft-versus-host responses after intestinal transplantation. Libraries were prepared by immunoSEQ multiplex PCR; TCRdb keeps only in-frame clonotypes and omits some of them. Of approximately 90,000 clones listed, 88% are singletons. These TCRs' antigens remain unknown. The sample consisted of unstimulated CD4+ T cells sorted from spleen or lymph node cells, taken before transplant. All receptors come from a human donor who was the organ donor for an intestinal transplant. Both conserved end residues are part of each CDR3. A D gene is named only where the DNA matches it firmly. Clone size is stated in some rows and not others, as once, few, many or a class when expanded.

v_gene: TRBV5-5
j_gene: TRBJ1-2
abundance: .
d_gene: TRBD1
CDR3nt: TGTGCCAGCAGCTGGCTTCTCCGGACAGGTCCAATTGAAGGCTACACCTTC
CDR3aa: CASSWLLRTGPIEGYTF

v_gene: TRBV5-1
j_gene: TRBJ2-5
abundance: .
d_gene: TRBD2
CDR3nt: TGCGCCAGCAGCCTACTAGCGGCAAAAGAGACCCAGTACTTC
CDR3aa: CASSLLAAKETQYF

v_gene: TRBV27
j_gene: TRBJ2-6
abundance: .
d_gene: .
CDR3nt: TGTGCCAGCAGCCATTTCCGGGGTACGATGAGGGGGGCCAACGTCCTGACTTTC
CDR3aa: CASSHFRGTMRGANVLTF

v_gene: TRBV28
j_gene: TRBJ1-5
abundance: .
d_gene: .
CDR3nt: TGTGCCAGCAGTTTAGAAGCCCAGGGATCAGGGCAGCCCCAGCATTTT
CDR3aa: CASSLEAQGSGQPQHF

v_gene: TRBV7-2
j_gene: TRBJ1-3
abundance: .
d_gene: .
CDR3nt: TGTGCCAGCAGCTTAGGAGCTAACTCTGGAAACACCATATATTTT
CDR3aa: CASSLGANSGNTIYF

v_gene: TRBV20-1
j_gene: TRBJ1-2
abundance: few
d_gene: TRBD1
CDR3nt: TGCAGTGCTGGCCGGGACAGAGGCTACACCTTC
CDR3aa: CSAGRDRGYTF

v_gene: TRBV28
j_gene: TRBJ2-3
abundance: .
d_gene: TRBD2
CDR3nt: TGTGCCAGCAGTTCCCCAGCGGGAGGGCCGGGCACAGATACGCAGTATTTT
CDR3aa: CASSSPAGGPGTDTQYF

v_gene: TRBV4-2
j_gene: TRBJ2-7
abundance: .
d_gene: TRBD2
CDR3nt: TGTGCCAGCAGCCATGCAGGGACTAGCGTCTACGAGCAGTACTTC
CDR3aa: CASSHAGTSVYEQYF

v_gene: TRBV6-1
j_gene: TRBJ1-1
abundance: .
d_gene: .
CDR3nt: TGTGCCAGCAGAATTGGCACGAACACTGAAGCTTTCTTT
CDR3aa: CASRIGTNTEAFF

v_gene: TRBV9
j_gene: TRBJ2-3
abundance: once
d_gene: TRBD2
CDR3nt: TGTGCCAGCAGCGCGACTAGCGGATACACAGATACGCAGTATTTT
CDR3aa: CASSATSGYTDTQYF

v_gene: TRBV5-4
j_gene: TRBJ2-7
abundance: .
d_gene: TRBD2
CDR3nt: TGTGCCAGCAGCCATATAGCGGGGAGCTCCTACGAGCAGTACTTC
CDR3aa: CASSHIAGSSYEQYF

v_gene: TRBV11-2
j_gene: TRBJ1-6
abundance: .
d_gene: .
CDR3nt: TGTGCCAGCAGCTTAGACAGGAATTCACCCCTCCACTTT
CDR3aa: CASSLDRNSPLHF

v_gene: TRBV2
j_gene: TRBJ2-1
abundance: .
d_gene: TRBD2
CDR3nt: TGTGCCAGCAGTGAATCCTCTAGCGGGAGTGGGTACAATGAGCAGTTCTTC
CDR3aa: CASSESSSGSGYNEQFF

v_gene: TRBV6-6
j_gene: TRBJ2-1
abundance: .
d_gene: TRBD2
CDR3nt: TGTGCCAGCAGGACCGGGACTAGGGGAGCTGAGCAGTTCTTC
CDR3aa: CASRTGTRGAEQFF

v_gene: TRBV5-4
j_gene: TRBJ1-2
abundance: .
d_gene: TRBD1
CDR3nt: TGTGCCAGCAGCCCCCAGACAGGGCCGAACTATGGCTACACCTTC
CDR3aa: CASSPQTGPNYGYTF

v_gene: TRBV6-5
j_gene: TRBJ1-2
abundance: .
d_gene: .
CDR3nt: TGTGCCAGCAGTTACGGGCATCCTTATGGCTACACCTTC
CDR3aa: CASSYGHPYGYTF

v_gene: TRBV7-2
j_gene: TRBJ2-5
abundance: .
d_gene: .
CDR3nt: TGTGCCAGCAGCTTAGGGGCCTTTTCCCCCCCGGAGACCCAGTACTTC
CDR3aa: CASSLGAFSPPETQYF

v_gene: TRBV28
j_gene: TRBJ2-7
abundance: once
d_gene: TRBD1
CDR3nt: TGTGCCAGCAACGAACAGGGGGGCTCCTACGAGCAGTACTTC
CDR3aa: CASNEQGGSYEQYF

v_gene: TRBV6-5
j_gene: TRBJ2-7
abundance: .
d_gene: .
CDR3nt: TGTGCCAGCAGTTACTCCGCATGGAGTAGCGAGCAGTACTTC
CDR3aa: CASSYSAWSSEQYF

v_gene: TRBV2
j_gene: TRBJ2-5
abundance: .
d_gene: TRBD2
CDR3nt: TGTGCCAGCAGTGCCAGCCGGGGGGGCCCTGCGACCCAGTACTTC
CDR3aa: CASSASRGGPATQYF

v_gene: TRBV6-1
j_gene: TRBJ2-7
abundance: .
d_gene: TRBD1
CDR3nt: TGTGCCAGCAGTACCGGGACAGGCTCATACGAGCAGTACTTC
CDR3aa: CASSTGTGSYEQYF

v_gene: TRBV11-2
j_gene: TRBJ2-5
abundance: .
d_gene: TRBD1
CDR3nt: TGTGCCAGCAGCTCCTGGACAGGGGTGGAGACCCAGTACTTC
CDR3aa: CASSSWTGVETQYF

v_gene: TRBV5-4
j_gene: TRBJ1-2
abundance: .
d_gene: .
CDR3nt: TGTGCCAGCAGCCCGAAGGACGGGATCTATGGCTACACCTTC
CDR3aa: CASSPKDGIYGYTF

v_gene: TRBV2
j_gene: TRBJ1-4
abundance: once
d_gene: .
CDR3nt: TGTGCCAGCAGTCCTAGGCTACGGGAAAAACTGTTTTTT
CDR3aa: CASSPRLREKLFF

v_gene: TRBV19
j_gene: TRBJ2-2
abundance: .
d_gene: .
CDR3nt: TGTGCCAGTCTGCAAACCGGCACCGGGGAGCTGTTTTTT
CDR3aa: CASLQTGTGELFF

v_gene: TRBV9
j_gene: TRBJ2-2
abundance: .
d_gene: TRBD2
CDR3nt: TGTGCCAGCAGCGTTCTGGCTAGCGGGAGAAAGAACACCGGGGAGCTGTTTTTT
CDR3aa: CASSVLASGRKNTGELFF

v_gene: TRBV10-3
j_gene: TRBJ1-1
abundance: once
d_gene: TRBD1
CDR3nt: TGTGCCATCAGTGAGTCGGGACAGGGAAGAACTGAAGCTTTCTTT
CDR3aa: CAISESGQGRTEAFF